This entry lists 27 T cell receptor beta chains sequenced from one sample in a study of T cells in women clearing cervical HPV infection. Generated by immunoSEQ multiplex PCR, the TCRdb table keeps only in-frame clones and is missing some. The sample has roughly 48,000 clones; the top ten hold around 1.6%. Sequencing was done on a sample of blood buffy coat. These receptor sequences come from a woman between 18 and 70 years old with a cervical HPV16 infection that either progressed to CIN3+ or cleared (not recorded which).

Concerning this clone: Read data end 3 residues before the CDR3 end; the end is taken from the germline J gene. The chain recombines TRBV7-8 with TRBJ2-7; the D gene is possibly TRBD1 (6 bases). Germline loops: CDR1 SGHVS, CDR2 FQNEAQ. The V end was cut by 1 base, the J end by 4 bases, with 14 bases between. CDR3 length: 15 residues. The CDR3 DNA, read in part, is TGTGCCAGCAGCTTAGGGGGACACTACTTTTACGAG. This sequence encodes CASSLGGHYFYE. The entire CDR3 protein reads CASSLGGHYFYEQYF.

A word on this clone: The CDR3 end falls 3 residues outside the read, so it is completed with the germline J gene. The chain employs TRBV7-2 and TRBJ2-1; the D gene is possibly TRBD1 (5 bases). CDR1 SGHTA and CDR2 FQGNSA come from the germline V gene. Trimming removed 1 base from V and 0 bases from J, with 7 bases in between. CDR3 size: 15 residues. The sequenced CDR3 bases are TGTGCCAGCAGCTTAGGACAGCCCTCCTACAATGAG. Protein sequence: CASSLGQPSYNE. The full-length CDR3 reads as CASSLGQPSYNEQFF.

About this clone itself: From the germline J gene comes the end of the CDR3, since the read stops 3 residues before it. The V call is TRBV19, the J call TRBJ2-7; D remains unclear. V dropped 6 bases and J dropped 3 bases, with 15 bases sitting between them. CDR1 is LNHDA, CDR2 SQIVND, per germline (reference sequence). This CDR3 spans 14 amino acids. The CDR3 reads CASRREGPNYEQYF. The CDR3 bases that were read are TGTGCCAGTAGAAGAGAAGGTCCAAACTACGAG. The full variable domain, rest sourced from reference TRBV19 and TRBJ2-7, is DGGITQSPKYLFRKEGQNVTLSCEQNLNHDAMYWYRQDPGQGLRLIYYSQIVNDFQKGDIAEGYSVSREKKESFPLTVTSAQKNPTAFYLCASRREGPNYEQYFGPGTRLTVT.

As for this clone: The read comes to an end 3 residues before the CDR3 does, leaving the germline J gene to fill in the end. The J gene is TRBJ2-7, the V gene TRBV2, with a weak D call TRBD1 (5 bases). V lost 3 bases, J lost 0 bases, and 15 bases lay in between. Germline V gene data show CDR1 as SNHLY and CDR2 as FYNNEI. The CDR3 is 16 amino acids. The DNA read from the CDR3 is TGTGCCAGCAGTGAGTATCTGGACACGAGCTCCTACGAG. Its protein is CASSEYLDTSSYE. The whole CDR3 region reads CASSEYLDTSSYEQYF. Filled out from reference TRBV2 and TRBJ2-7, the complete variable domain reads EPEVTQTPSHQVTQMGQEVILRCVPISNHLYFYWYRQILGQKVEFLVSFYNNEISEKSEIFDDQFSVERPDGSNFTLKIRSTKLEDSAMYFCASSEYLDTSSYEQYFGPGTRLTVT.

The DNA read from the CDR3 is TGTGCCAGCAGTCTCGGCGGCGGTGGC. Its translation is CASSLGGGG. The full CDR3 is CASSLGGGGYTF. This chain uses TRBV4-2 with TRBJ1-2; no reliable D call. The read terminates 3 residues ahead of where the CDR3 ends, so the germline J gene completes it. Trimming stripped 6 bases from V and 7 bases from J, with 12 bases between. Per germline, CDR1 LGHNA and CDR2 YNFKEQ. This CDR3 contains 12 residues.

About this clone: The read finishes 3 residues shy of the CDR3 end, and the germline J gene is used to complete it. This chain links TRBV28 with TRBJ2-7, with D uncertain. V was shortened by 6 bases and J by 5 bases, with 11 bases between the two germline ends. The CDR3 consists of 12 residues. The germline CDR1 and CDR2 sequences are MDHEN and SYDVKM. CDR3 region: CASSRQLNEQYF. The sequenced part of the CDR3 DNA is TGTGCCAGCAGCCGCCAACTAAACGAG.

A remark on this clone: The read ends 3 residues shy of where the CDR3 ends; the end is completed using the germline J gene. V gene TRBV9 combines with J gene TRBJ2-1; possibly TRBD2 for D (6 bases). V dropped 2 bases and J dropped 5 bases, with 8 bases sitting between them. CDR3 size: 13 residues. In germline, CDR1 is SGDLS, CDR2 YYNGEE. The CDR3 bases that were read are TGTGCCAGCAGCGTGCGACTAGACAATGAG. Protein: CASSVRLDNE. The whole CDR3 protein reads CASSVRLDNEQFF.

Of note for this clone: Sequencing ends 3 residues short of the CDR3 end; the germline J gene provides the rest. V usage is TRBV11-1 and J usage is TRBJ1-1; 8 bases map to TRBD1. CDR1 is SGHAT and CDR2 is FQDESV in the germline V gene (reference sequence). The CDR3 is 15 amino acids. V lost 1 base and J lost 0; bases outside the gene matches: 1. CDR3 DNA (partial): TGTGCCAGCAGCTTAGACAGGGGGATGAACACTGAA. Translating gives CASSLDRGMNTE. The entire CDR3 sequence reads CASSLDRGMNTEAFF.

Worth noting for this clone: The read terminates 3 residues before the CDR3 end, so the remaining end is supplied by the germline J gene. V usage is TRBV28 and J usage is TRBJ2-7; D is possibly TRBD2 (5 bases). CDR1 is MDHEN and CDR2 is SYDVKM in the germline V gene. Trimming shortened V by 6 bases and J by 5 bases, and 11 bases separated the two germline ends. The CDR3 has 12 amino acids. The CDR3 loop is CASSPVRDEQYF. The CDR3 DNA, read in part, is TGTGCCAGCAGCCCAGTGAGGGACGAG.

Comment on this clone: The sequence runs out 3 residues before the end of the CDR3; the remainder is reconstructed from the germline J gene. The chain is built from TRBV18 and TRBJ2-6; D call uncertain. V lost 6 bases, J lost 2 bases, and 14 bases lay in between. Germline V gene lookup returns CDR1 KGHSH and CDR2 LQKENI. CDR3 length: 16 residues. The part of the CDR3 DNA that was read is TGTGCCAGCTCCGCTATCCCCTCTACTGGGGCCAACGTC. It yields the protein CASSAIPSTGANV. The full CDR3 sequence reads CASSAIPSTGANVLTF.

Comments on this clone: The missing CDR3 end, 3 residues past where the read stops, is filled in from the germline J gene. V usage is TRBV30 and J usage is TRBJ2-2; weak D call: TRBD1 (7 bases). This CDR3 is built from 14 residues. From germline, CDR1 is GTSNPN and CDR2 SVGIG (reference sequence). The CDR3 DNA, read in part, is TGTGCCTGGGTGGACAGGAGGGACCAGAAGGGG. This gives the protein CAWVDRRDQKG. The whole CDR3 sequence reads CAWVDRRDQKGLFF.

As for this clone: The read terminates 3 residues ahead of where the CDR3 ends, so the germline J gene completes it. The chain uses TRBV6-1 and TRBJ1-1, with TRBD1 matching over 8 bases. After removal of 3 bases from V and 2 bases from J, the junction contained 5 bases not matched to a gene. This CDR3 spans 15 amino acids. In germline, CDR1 is MNHNS, CDR2 SASEGT. CDR3 DNA (partial): TGTGCCAGCAGTGACCCGGACAGGGTTAACACTGAA. As protein: CASSDPDRVNTE. The whole CDR3 protein is CASSDPDRVNTEAFF.

CDR3 amino acids: CASSSGDFKGTEAFF. The sequenced part of the CDR3 DNA is TGCGCCAGCAGCTCCGGGGACTTTAAGGGCACTGAA. This rearrangement joins TRBV5-1 to TRBJ1-1; tentative D call: TRBD1 (5 bases). The read comes to an end 3 residues before the CDR3 does, leaving the germline J gene to fill in the end. This CDR3 contains 15 residues. Germline CDR1 is SGHRS and CDR2 is YFSETQ. Trimming left V 3 bases short and J 4 bases short, with 16 bases between.

To note about this clone: The read ends 3 residues shy of where the CDR3 ends; the end is completed using the germline J gene. The chain combines TRBV6-2 or TRBV6-3 with TRBJ1-4, with TRBD1 as a possible D gene (5 bases). From germline, CDR1 is MNHEY and CDR2 SVGEGT. The CDR3 is 11 amino acids. Trimming removed 5 bases at V and 8 bases at J, with 6 bases between. The CDR3 loop is CASSRGEKLFF. The sequenced part of the CDR3 DNA is TGTGCCAGCAGTCGGGGGGAAAAA.

A note on this clone: The read halts 3 residues ahead of the CDR3 end, with the missing end drawn from the germline J gene. The chain is built from TRBV20-1 and TRBJ1-5, with a weak D call TRBD1 (5 bases). The CDR3 totals 18 residues. Germline loops: CDR1 DFQATT, CDR2 SNEGSKA (reference sequence). V gave up 5 bases and J gave up 4 bases, with 27 bases separating them. The CDR3 sequence is CSALTMAQGLLQNQPQHF. The covered CDR3 bases are TGCAGTGCTCTGACAATGGCTCAGGGTCTTCTTCAGAATCAGCCC.

As for this clone: Coverage ceases 3 residues before the CDR3 finishes, and the germline J gene fills in the end. The chain links TRBV29-1 to TRBJ2-3, with 10 bases fitting TRBD2. CDR3 length: 14 amino acids. CDR1 SQVTM and CDR2 ANQGSEA come from the germline V gene. V lost 6 bases, J lost 1 base, and 4 bases stayed unmatched. CDR3 DNA (partial): TGCAGCGTGGGGACTAGCGCCCGCACAGATACG. Translating it yields CSVGTSARTDT. The whole CDR3 is CSVGTSARTDTQYF.

On this clone itself: One end of the junction is discordant with germline, which a read error may explain. The read gets to within 3 residues of the CDR3 end, and the germline J gene fills in the rest. This chain joins TRBV6-1 and TRBJ2-7; D uncertain. CDR1 and CDR2 from the germline V gene are MNHNS and SASEGT. The CDR3 consists of 14 residues. CDR3 sequence: CVSSDRVPGYEQYF. The sequenced CDR3 bases are TGTGTCAGCAGTGATAGGGTTCCCGGCTACGAG.

With respect to this clone: The DNA ends 3 residues before the CDR3 does, and the rest of the CDR3 is filled in from the germline J gene. The chain is built from TRBV10-3 and TRBJ1-1; no clear D gene. The CDR3 has 12 residues. V dropped 10 bases and J dropped 7 bases, with 16 bases sitting between them. The germline gives CDR1 ENHRY, CDR2 SYGVKD. This chain's CDR3 is CASKVGGGEAFF. The sequenced CDR3 bases are TGTGCCAGCAAAGTAGGAGGCGGTGAA.

CDR3 DNA (partial): TGTGCCATCAGTGAGTCGACTGACAGGACACTTGCAACTAATGAAAAA. Protein: CAISESTDRTLATNEK. The entire CDR3 sequence reads CAISESTDRTLATNEKLFF. The chain couples TRBV10-3 to TRBJ1-4; the D gene is possibly TRBD1 (6 bases). The CDR3 is cut off 3 residues early in the read; its end comes from the germline J gene. The V end lost 0 bases, the J end lost 0 bases, and 17 bases lay between the germline ends. CDR1 is ENHRY, CDR2 SYGVKD, per germline. This CDR3 has 19 residues.

With regard to this clone: Coverage ceases 3 residues before the CDR3 finishes, and the germline J gene fills in the end. The chain has TRBV28 and TRBJ1-4; unclear D gene. The V gene lost 4 bases and the J gene lost 6 bases, with 15 bases spanning the gap. This CDR3 has 15 amino acids. CDR1 is MDHEN and CDR2 is SYDVKM in the germline V gene. CDR3 sequence reads: CASSSPTAQYEKLFF. Incomplete CDR3 DNA: TGTGCCAGCAGTTCGCCTACAGCCCAATATGAAAAA. The full variable domain, rest sourced from reference TRBV28 and TRBJ1-4, is DVKVTQSSRYLVKRTGEKVFLECVQDMDHENMFWYRQDPGLGLRLIYFSYDVKMKEKGDIPEGYSVSREKKERFSLILESASTNQTSMYLCASSSPTAQYEKLFFGSGTQLSVL.

Remarks on this clone: The CDR3 extends 3 residues past the end of the read, so its final part is completed from the germline J gene. The rearrangement joins TRBV12-3 or TRBV12-4 to TRBJ2-3; the D gene is possibly TRBD2 (6 bases). The CDR3 length is 15 residues. V was cut by 3 bases and J by 2 bases, with 12 bases left in between. The covered CDR3 bases are TGTGCCAGCAGTTTGCGGCGGGGCCACACAGATACG. It translates to CASSLRRGHTDT. The whole CDR3 region reads CASSLRRGHTDTQYF.

A note on this clone: The read falls 3 residues short of the CDR3 end, and the missing part is taken from the germline J gene. V gene TRBV2 combines with J gene TRBJ2-4; tentatively, D is TRBD1 (5 bases). With 4 bases removed from V and 7 bases from J, the gap between germline ends came to 8 bases. CDR3 size: 12 residues. CDR1 SNHLY and CDR2 FYNNEI come from the germline V gene. Partial CDR3 DNA: TGTGCCAGCAGTGGACAGAAGAACATT. It yields the protein CASSGQKNI. The entire CDR3 protein reads CASSGQKNIQYF.

Note on this clone: The read is 3 residues too short to cover the CDR3 end, so that end is filled in from the germline J gene. The chain is built from TRBV28 and TRBJ2-1; D gene uncertain. The CDR3 runs 15 residues. Germline lookup yields CDR1 MDHEN and CDR2 SYDVKM. V lost 1 base and J lost 3, with 10 bases in between. This CDR3 is CASSLSLTRYNEQFF. The part of the CDR3 DNA that was read is TGTGCCAGCAGTTTATCCCTAACCCGCTACAATGAG.

A remark on this clone: The CDR3 goes on 3 residues after the read ends, and that part is filled in from the germline J gene. J is TRBJ2-5 and V is TRBV11-2; TRBD1 matches at 9 bases. V was pared by 6 bases and J by 5 bases, with 10 bases of the junction left unmatched. Germline assignment: CDR1 SGHAT and CDR2 FQNNGV. The CDR3 loop spans 15 amino acids. The CDR3 DNA, read in part, is TGTGCCAGCAGTCCGGGACAGGGTGCCGGGGAGACC. It translates to CASSPGQGAGET. The whole CDR3 protein reads CASSPGQGAGETQYF.

About this clone: The sequenced fragment ends 3 residues before the CDR3 boundary, so the rest is inferred from the germline J gene. This rearrangement joins TRBV10-2 to TRBJ2-7; D unclear. The CDR3 has 11 residues. V lost 3 bases and J lost 3, with 3 bases in between. Germline assignment: CDR1 WSHSY and CDR2 SAAADI. The part of the CDR3 DNA that was read is TGCGCCAGCAGTGATAGCTACGAG. Protein product: CASSDSYE. The complete CDR3 reads CASSDSYEQYF.

Notes on this clone: The read terminates 3 residues before the CDR3 end, so the remaining end is supplied by the germline J gene. This chain connects TRBV20-1 to TRBJ1-2, with D possibly matching TRBD1 (6 bases). Trimming removed 4 bases from V and 7 bases from J, with 13 bases in between. This CDR3 spans 12 amino acids. From germline, CDR1 is DFQATT and CDR2 SNEGSKA (reference sequence). The CDR3 sequence is CSATSDRIGYTF. The CDR3 DNA, read in part, is TGCAGTGCTACGTCAGACAGGATTGGC.

Details on this clone: The CDR3 end lies 3 residues beyond the end of the read and is filled in from the germline J gene. The V gene is TRBV5-1, the J gene TRBJ1-1; D gene uncertain. Trimming stripped 6 bases from V and 1 base from J, with 13 bases between. This CDR3 region has 14 residues. Germline CDR1 reads SGHRS; CDR2 reads YFSETQ. The CDR3 bases that were read are TGCGCCAGCACACTTCACGCTGGGAACACTGAA. Protein sequence: CASTLHAGNTE. The CDR3 in its entirety is CASTLHAGNTEAFF.